One and the same sample provided the 8 T cell receptor beta chains below, sequenced in a study of cytomegalovirus exposure and HLA in healthy donors. Sequencing used immunoSEQ multiplex PCR; TCRdb keeps in-frame clones, though not all of them. The sample contains tens of thousands of clones, less than 90% of which appear only once. The material sequenced was PBMCs. Receptor source: a woman younger than 30 in good health and CMV-seropositive.

This clone was observed a single time. One junction end does not reproduce the germline sequence, and a read error may be involved. The J gene is TRBJ2-1, the V gene TRBV4-1; 8 bases are a match to TRBD2. The CDR3 covers 16 residues. The germline gives CDR1 MGHRA, CDR2 YSYEKL. CDR3 DNA: TGCGCCAGCAGCCAAACCGGGGGGGCCTCCCACAATGAGCAGTTCTTC. Its translation is CASSQTGGASHNEQFF.

V gene TRBV18 combines with J gene TRBJ2-5, with 7 bases that match TRBD1. This CDR3 has 15 amino acids. Germline V gene lookup returns CDR1 KGHSH and CDR2 LQKENI. Germline trimming cut 3 bases from V and 2 bases from J; bases unmatched to any gene: 6. The CDR3 sequence: CASSPRTGQQETQYF. The CDR3 region has the DNA TGTGCCAGCTCACCCAGGACAGGACAGCAAGAGACCCAGTACTTC. Complete variable domain (other parts from reference TRBV18 and TRBJ2-5): NAGVMQNPRHLVRRRGQEARLRCSPMKGHSHVYWYRQLPEEGLKFMVYLQKENIIDESGMPKERFSAEFPKEGPSILRIQQVVRGDSAAYFCASSPRTGQQETQYFGPGTRLLVL.

The V call is TRBV5-1, the J call TRBJ2-5; 12 bases are a match to TRBD2. CDR1 and CDR2 from the germline V gene are SGHRS and YFSETQ. V was pared by 4 bases and J by 4 bases, with 11 bases of the junction left unmatched. This CDR3 comprises 17 residues. The chain's CDR3 is CASSGTLLAGGLETQYF. DNA of the CDR3: TGCGCCAGCAGCGGGACCCTACTAGCGGGGGGTTTAGAGACCCAGTACTTC.

The V call is TRBV7-2, the J call TRBJ2-5, with 8 bases fitting TRBD2. CDR3 length: 15 residues. V shed 1 base, J shed 5 bases, and the junction held 6 bases outside the gene matches. Germline V lookup: CDR1 SGHTA, CDR2 FQGNSA. CDR3 in DNA: TGTGCCAGCAGCTTAGTCGGGGGGGCAGGCGAGACCCAGTACTTC. Encoded protein: CASSLVGGAGETQYF. The entire variable domain, with the rest obtained from reference TRBV7-2 and TRBJ2-5, is as follows: GAGVSQSPSNKVTEKGKDVELRCDPISGHTALYWYRQSLGQGLEFLIYFQGNSAPDKSGLPSDRFSAERTGGSVSTLTIQRTQQEDSAVYLCASSLVGGAGETQYFGPGTRLLVL.

The chain recombines TRBV30 with TRBJ2-7; D may be TRBD1 (5 bases). The CDR3 has 12 residues. The ends were cut back, 1 base at V and 3 bases at J, with 7 bases in the middle. The germline V gene encodes CDR1 GTSNPN and CDR2 SVGIG (reference sequence). Here the CDR3 reads CAWSGDSYEQYF. The CDR3 DNA is TGTGCCTGGAGTGGAGACAGCTACGAGCAGTACTTC.

This clone appeared once. This chain joins TRBV6-1 and TRBJ2-6; tentatively, D is TRBD1 (5 bases). Between the trimmed V and J ends, which lost 1 base and 4 bases, there was a span of 17 bases. Germline V gene lookup returns CDR1 MNHNS and CDR2 SASEGT. The CDR3 runs 18 residues. The CDR3 bases are TGTGCCAGCAGTGAAGTCCAGGGATTTGTTCGCGGGGCCAACGTCCTGACTTTC. Translated: CASSEVQGFVRGANVLTF.

The genes are TRBV18 and TRBJ2-6; 7 nucleotides line up with TRBD1. J gave up 4 bases and V 3 bases, and 9 bases lay outside the gene matches. CDR3 length: 17 residues. Germline values: CDR1 KGHSH, CDR2 LQKENI. CDR3 DNA: TGTGCCAGCTCACCTCTGGACAGGAGATCAGGGGCCAACGTCCTGACTTTC. It encodes CASSPLDRRSGANVLTF. Supplemented by reference TRBV18 and TRBJ2-6, the full variable domain reads NAGVMQNPRHLVRRRGQEARLRCSPMKGHSHVYWYRQLPEEGLKFMVYLQKENIIDESGMPKERFSAEFPKEGPSILRIQQVVRGDSAAYFCASSPLDRRSGANVLTFGAGSRLTVL.

The chain couples TRBV4-3 to TRBJ2-3, with 10 bases that match TRBD2. This CDR3 is 17 amino acids long. The germline V gene encodes CDR1 LGHNA and CDR2 YSLEER. With 0 bases clipped from V and 4 bases from J, the junction kept 7 bases outside the gene matches. The CDR3 loop reads CASSQDLAGGRSDTQYF. The CDR3 region has the DNA TGCGCCAGCAGCCAAGATTTAGCGGGGGGACGATCAGATACGCAGTATTTT.